Sequencing of this T cell receptor beta chain was carried out in a study of CD8+CD57+ T cells in acquired aplastic anemia. Genomic DNA acted as the template from which TCR beta VDJ combination and CDR3 sequence profiling were carried out. TCRdb fed the reads into MiXCR, producing one record per CDR3 protein. The sample records 16,000 or so distinct CDR3 sequences, more than 30% being singletons. General study points: The diversity of CD8+CD57+ cells in patients was lower than that of total CD4+ and CD8+ pools.

Remarks on this clonotype: Its target is unknown.

The CDR3 consists of 18 residues. CDR1 LNHNV and CDR2 YYDKDF come from the germline V gene (reference sequence). With V trimmed by 3 bases and J by 7 bases, 12 bases remained unmatched. Sequencing involved patients with CD8+CD57+ cell expansion previously shown by flow cytometry. The sample was CD8+CD57+ T cells sorted from PBMCs. Subset meaning: bead-enriched CD8+CD57+ effector memory T cells from SAA patients. The chain joins TRBV15 to TRBJ2-1; 13 positions agree with TRBD2. The clonotype was recovered from a human donor with aplastic anemia. CDR3: CATSSFPRTSGGDNEQFF. The CDR3 nucleotides read TGTGCCACCAGCAGCTTTCCTCGAACTAGCGGGGGGGATAATGAGCAGTTCTTC.